This T cell receptor (beta chain) was sequenced in a study of blood T cell repertoires in COVID-19 (dated by TCRdb to about 2020). A note on the overall study: Samples from collaborators originated in the United States, Italy and Spain and spanned both the acute and convalescent phases of COVID-19. Nearly every sample came with metadata listing a de-identified subject ID, COVID-19 status, age in years and sex. Deeply sampled blood TCRbeta repertoires from subjects exposed to, actively infected with, or recovered from COVID-19 were included in the dataset. The repertoires were released in a freely available public database meant as a resource for research on the immune response to SARS-CoV-2. The samples were drawn from two sources: the first 160 participants of the ongoing ImmuneRACE study, and 1,254 subjects contributed by 6 global collaborators. The prospective study material was composed of cDNA or gDNA derived from T cells, B-cell-depleted T cells, or PBMCs. Where available, HLA class I and class II types were taken from metadata supplied by the sample provider and were not determined by assay-based typing.

Regarding this clone: Its antigen remains unidentified. No base qualities exist here, and no much larger clone lies one base off it.

Sequences GTSNPN (CDR1) and SVGIG (CDR2) are obtained from the germline V gene (reference sequence). Reading from cysteine to phenylalanine, the CDR3 counts 14 amino acids. The kept DNA is CDR3 alone, 42 bases in frame from the first base. V and J lose 0 bases and 7 bases, and a span of 15 bases separates them. Each collaborating institution followed its own protocols to collect whole blood in K2EDTA tubes. For TCRbeta analysis, collaborator samples were shipped as frozen whole blood, as isolated PBMCs, or as DNA extracted from either sample type. TCRbeta CDR3 regions were amplified from genomic DNA by means of the immunoSEQ Assay, a bias-controlled multiplex PCR. As for how the authors treated the data: Within the assay, amplification of reference gene primers was used to estimate how many nucleated cells each sample contained. To quantify the absolute abundance of each unique TCRbeta CDR3 rearrangement, sequence reads were collapsed and filtered. For each sample, productive Simpson clonality was calculated by taking the square root of Simpson's diversity index across productive rearrangements. This is the immuneACCESS table as TCRdb keeps it, with only in-frame sequences that have V and J called. A part of the clones is gone; compared with another copy, unresolved V genes explain less than half, and the rest is unexplained. V, J and clone size derive from that table, while D and trimming were established from the DNA sequence. The sample contains fewer than 200,000 clones, approximately 82% of them found a single time. Around a fifth of the sample comes from the top ten.

Study-wide conclusions, independent of this receptor: The quantity of clinical and demographic metadata differed by source and by participant and was supplied without curation.

Rearrangement joined TRBV30 to TRBJ1-1; tentative D gene TRBD1, with 6 bases matching. Input material: peripheral blood. The clonotype originates from a woman of 80 years or more with acute or convalescent COVID-19. This receptor has the CDR3 CAWSVDGQIFEAFF. The DNA is as follows: TGTGCCTGGAGTGTTGACGGACAGATCTTTGAAGCTTTCTTT.